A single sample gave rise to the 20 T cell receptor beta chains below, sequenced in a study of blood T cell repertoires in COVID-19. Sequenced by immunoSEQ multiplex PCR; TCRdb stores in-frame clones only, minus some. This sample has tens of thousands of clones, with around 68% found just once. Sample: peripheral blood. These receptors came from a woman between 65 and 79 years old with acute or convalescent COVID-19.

The chain's CDR3 is CASSPGLAAETQYF. For the CDR3, the DNA is TGTGCCAGCAGCCCAGGACTAGCCGCAGAGACCCAGTACTTC. This chain uses TRBV7-9 with TRBJ2-5, with 8 bases aligning to TRBD2. V shed 5 bases and J 4 bases; nucleotides not matched to a gene: 6. The length of the CDR3 is 14 residues. Per the germline V gene, CDR1 is SEHNR and CDR2 is FQNEAQ (reference sequence).

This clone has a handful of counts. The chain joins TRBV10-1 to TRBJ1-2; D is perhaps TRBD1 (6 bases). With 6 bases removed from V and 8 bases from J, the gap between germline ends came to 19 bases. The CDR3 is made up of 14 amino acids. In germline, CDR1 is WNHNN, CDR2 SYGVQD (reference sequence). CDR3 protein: CASRDIGQSGGYTF. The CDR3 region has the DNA TGCGCCAGCAGGGATATAGGACAGTCTGGAGGCTACACCTTC.

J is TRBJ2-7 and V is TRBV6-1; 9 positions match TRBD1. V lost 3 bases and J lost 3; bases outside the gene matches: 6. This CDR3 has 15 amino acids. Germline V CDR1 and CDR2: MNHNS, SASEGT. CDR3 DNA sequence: TGTGCCAGCAGTGACGGGGGACAGGGATACTACGAGCAGTACTTC. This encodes CASSDGGQGYYEQYF.

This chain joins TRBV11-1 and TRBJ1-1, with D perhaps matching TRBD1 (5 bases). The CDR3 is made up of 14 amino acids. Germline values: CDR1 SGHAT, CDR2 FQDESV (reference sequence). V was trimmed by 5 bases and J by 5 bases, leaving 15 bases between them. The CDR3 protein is CASSHPDRGTEAFF. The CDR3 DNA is TGTGCCAGCAGCCACCCTGACCGGGGGACTGAAGCTTTCTTT. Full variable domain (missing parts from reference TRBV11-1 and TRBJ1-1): EAEVAQSPRYKITEKSQAVAFWCDPISGHATLYWYRQILGQGPELLVQFQDESVVDDSQLPKDRFSAERLKGVDSTLKIQPAELGDSAMYLCASSHPDRGTEAFFGQGTRLTVV.

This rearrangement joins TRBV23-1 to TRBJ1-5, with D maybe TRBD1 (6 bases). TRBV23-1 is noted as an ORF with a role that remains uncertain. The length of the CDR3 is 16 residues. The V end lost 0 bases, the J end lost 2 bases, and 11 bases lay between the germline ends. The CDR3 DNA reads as TGCGCCAGCAGTCAATCCCCCAGGGGTGGCAATCAGCCCCAGCATTTT. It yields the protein CASSQSPRGGNQPQHF.

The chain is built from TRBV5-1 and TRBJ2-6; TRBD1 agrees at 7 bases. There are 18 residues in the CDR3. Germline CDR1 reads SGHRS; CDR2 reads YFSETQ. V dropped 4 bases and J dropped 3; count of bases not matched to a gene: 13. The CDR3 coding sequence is TGCGCCAGCAGCGCAACCGGGACAGCCGTCTTTGGGGCCAACGTCCTGACTTTC. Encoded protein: CASSATGTAVFGANVLTF.

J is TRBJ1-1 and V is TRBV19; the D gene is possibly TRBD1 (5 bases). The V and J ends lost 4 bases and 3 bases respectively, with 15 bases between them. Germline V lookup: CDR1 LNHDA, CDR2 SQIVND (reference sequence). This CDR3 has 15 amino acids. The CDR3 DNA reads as TGTGCCAGTAGTACAGGGTTTCGGCGGTACACTGAAGCTTTCTTT. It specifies CASSTGFRRYTEAFF.

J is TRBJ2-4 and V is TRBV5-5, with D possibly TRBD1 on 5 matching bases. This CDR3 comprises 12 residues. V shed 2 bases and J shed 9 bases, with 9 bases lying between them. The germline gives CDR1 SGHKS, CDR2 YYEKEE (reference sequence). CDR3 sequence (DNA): TGTGCCAGCAGCTTTGACACAGGCATTCAGTACTTC. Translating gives CASSFDTGIQYF.

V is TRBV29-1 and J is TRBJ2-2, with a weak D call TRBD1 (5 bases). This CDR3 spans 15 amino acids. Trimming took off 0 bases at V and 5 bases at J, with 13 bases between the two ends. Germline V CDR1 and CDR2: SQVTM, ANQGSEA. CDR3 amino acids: CSVEEGVSRTGELFF. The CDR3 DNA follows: TGCAGCGTTGAAGAAGGGGTATCGAGGACCGGGGAGCTGTTTTTT.

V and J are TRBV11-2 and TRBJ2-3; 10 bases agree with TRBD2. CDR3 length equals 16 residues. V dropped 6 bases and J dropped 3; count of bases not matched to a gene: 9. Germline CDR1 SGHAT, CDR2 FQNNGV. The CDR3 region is CASRSGRARGTDTQYF. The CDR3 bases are TGTGCCAGCAGGAGCGGGAGGGCAAGGGGTACAGATACGCAGTATTTT.

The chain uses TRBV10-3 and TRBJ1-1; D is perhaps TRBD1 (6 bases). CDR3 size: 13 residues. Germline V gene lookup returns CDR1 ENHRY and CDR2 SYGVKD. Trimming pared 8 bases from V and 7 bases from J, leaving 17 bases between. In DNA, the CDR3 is TGTGCCATCCGAGAGATACAGGGAAATGAAGCTTTCTTT. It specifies CAIREIQGNEAFF.

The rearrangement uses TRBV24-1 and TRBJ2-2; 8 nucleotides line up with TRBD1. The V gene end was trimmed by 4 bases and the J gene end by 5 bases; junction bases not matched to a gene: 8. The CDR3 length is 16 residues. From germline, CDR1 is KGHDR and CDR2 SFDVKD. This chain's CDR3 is CATSDPDRDGTGELFF. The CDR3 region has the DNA TGTGCCACCAGTGACCCGGACAGGGATGGAACCGGGGAGCTGTTTTTT.

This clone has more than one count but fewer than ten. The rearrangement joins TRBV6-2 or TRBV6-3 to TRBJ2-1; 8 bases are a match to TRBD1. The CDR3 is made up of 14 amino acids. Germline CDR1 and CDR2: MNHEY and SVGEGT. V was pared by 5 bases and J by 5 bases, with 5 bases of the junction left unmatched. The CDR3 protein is CASSNPTGDNEQFF. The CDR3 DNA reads TGTGCCAGCAGTAACCCGACAGGGGACAATGAGCAGTTCTTC.

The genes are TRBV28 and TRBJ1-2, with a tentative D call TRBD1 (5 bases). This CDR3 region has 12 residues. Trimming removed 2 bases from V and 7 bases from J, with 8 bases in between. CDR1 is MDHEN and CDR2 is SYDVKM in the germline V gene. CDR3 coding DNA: TGTGCCAGCAGTTTAAGGGGCAGTGGCTACACCTTC. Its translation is CASSLRGSGYTF.

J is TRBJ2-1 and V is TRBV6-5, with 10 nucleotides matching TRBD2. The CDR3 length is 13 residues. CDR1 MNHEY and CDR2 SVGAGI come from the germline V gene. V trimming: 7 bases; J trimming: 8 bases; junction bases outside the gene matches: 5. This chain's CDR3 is CASIFSGRDEQFF. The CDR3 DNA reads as TGTGCCAGCATATTCAGCGGGAGGGATGAGCAGTTCTTC.

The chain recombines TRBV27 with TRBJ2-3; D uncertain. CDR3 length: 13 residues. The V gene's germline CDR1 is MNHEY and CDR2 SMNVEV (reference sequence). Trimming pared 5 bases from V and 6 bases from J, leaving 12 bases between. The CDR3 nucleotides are TGTGCCAGCAGTATAACAGTAACGGATACGCAGTATTTT. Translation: CASSITVTDTQYF.

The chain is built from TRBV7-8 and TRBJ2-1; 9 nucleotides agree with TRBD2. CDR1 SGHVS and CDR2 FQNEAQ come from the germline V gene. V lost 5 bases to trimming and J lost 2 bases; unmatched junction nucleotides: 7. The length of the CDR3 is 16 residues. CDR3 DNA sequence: TGTGCCAGCAGCCCGAGAGCTAGCGGGGCCTACAATGAGCAGTTCTTC. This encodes CASSPRASGAYNEQFF.

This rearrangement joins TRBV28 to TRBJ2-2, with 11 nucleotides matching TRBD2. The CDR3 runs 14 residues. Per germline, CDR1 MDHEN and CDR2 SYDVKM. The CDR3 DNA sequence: TGTGCAGCGGGGCTAGCGGGAGGAACCGGGGAGCTGTTTTTT. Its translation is CAAGLAGGTGELFF.

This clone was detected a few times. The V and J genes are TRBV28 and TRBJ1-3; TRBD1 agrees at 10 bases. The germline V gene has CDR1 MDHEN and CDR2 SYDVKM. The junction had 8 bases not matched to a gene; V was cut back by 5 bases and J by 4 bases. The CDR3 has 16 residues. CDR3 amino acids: CASSATGGASGNTIYF. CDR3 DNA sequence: TGTGCCAGCAGTGCGACAGGGGGCGCGTCGGGAAACACCATATATTTT.

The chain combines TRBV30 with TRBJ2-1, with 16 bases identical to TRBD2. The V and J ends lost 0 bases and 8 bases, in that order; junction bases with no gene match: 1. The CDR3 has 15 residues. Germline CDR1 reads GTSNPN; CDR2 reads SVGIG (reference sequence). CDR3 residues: CAWSVGTSGGDEQFF. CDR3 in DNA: TGTGCCTGGAGTGTTGGGACTAGCGGGGGGGATGAGCAGTTCTTC.